These T cell receptor beta chains were read from a single sample in a study of T cells in Graves' hyperthyroidism and ophthalmopathy. TCRdb called the multiplex PCR reads again in MiXCR, with one record for every CDR3 protein. The sample contains hundreds of thousands of distinct CDR3 sequences, about 14% of which appear only once. The sequenced sample was blood. These receptor sequences come from a woman in her late teens or twenties with Graves' hyperthyroidism. The CDR3 runs from the conserved cysteine through the conserved F or W. The D gene is left open where the match is weak. Some rows mark clone size as missing; the rest say once, few, many or name a class of expanded clone.

J gene	V gene	clone size	D gene	CDR3 length	CDR3 protein	CDR3 DNA
TRBJ2-1	TRBV5-1	many	TRBD2	16	CASSPEPAGSPNEQFF	TGCGCCAGCAGCCCGGAACCAGCGGGGTCACCCAATGAGCAGTTCTTC
TRBJ2-5	TRBV20-1	many	-	14	CSARKGLGGETQYF	TGCAGTGCTAGGAAGGGGCTAGGAGGAGAGACCCAGTACTTC
TRBJ2-2	TRBV12-3/TRBV12-4	many	-	13	CASSLREVGELFF	TGTGCCAGCAGTTTAAGAGAGGTCGGGGAGCTGTTTTTT
TRBJ1-2	TRBV2	many	-	13	CASSESRANGYTF	TGTGCCAGCAGTGAGAGCAGGGCGAATGGCTACACCTTC
TRBJ2-7	TRBV6-2/TRBV6-3	-	-	13	CAGSSGASYEQYF	TGTGCCGGCAGTTCCGGGGCATCCTACGAGCAGTACTTC
TRBJ2-7	TRBV9	many	-	15	CASSVGGDGTYEQYF	TGTGCCAGCAGCGTAGGAGGGGACGGAACCTACGAGCAGTACTTC
TRBJ2-3	TRBV20-1	many	TRBD2	15	CSANGAGGGGDTQYF	TGCAGTGCTAACGGGGCGGGAGGGGGCGGAGATACGCAGTATTTT
TRBJ2-3	TRBV27	many	-	16	CASSGRQGLVTDTQYF	TGTGCCAGCAGTGGGAGGCAGGGACTCGTCACAGATACGCAGTATTTT
TRBJ2-7	TRBV6-5	many	-	18	CASSYALMKGKSSYEQYF	TGTGCCAGCAGTTACGCCTTGATGAAAGGGAAGAGCTCCTACGAGCAGTACTTC
TRBJ1-1	TRBV15	few	-	14	CATSKAKGGTEAFF	TGTGCCACCAGCAAGGCGAAGGGAGGAACTGAAGCTTTCTTT
TRBJ1-1	TRBV2	many	-	14	CASSDRTANTEAFF	TGTGCCAGCAGCGATAGGACAGCGAACACTGAAGCTTTCTTT
TRBJ2-5	TRBV11-2	-	-	15	CASSLGPYSQETQYF	TGTGCCAGCAGTTTAGGACCCTATTCCCAAGAGACCCAGTACTTC
TRBJ2-7	TRBV28	-	TRBD2	17	CASSYPSGLEITYEQYF	TGTGCCAGCAGTTACCCCTCGGGACTAGAGATCACCTACGAGCAGTACTTC
TRBJ2-5	TRBV4-1	few	-	14	CASSRRAKGETQYF	TGCGCCAGCAGCCGGAGGGCAAAGGGAGAGACCCAGTACTTC
TRBJ2-2	TRBV6-1	-	-	14	CASSGRDRDGELFF	TGTGCCAGCAGTGGTCGGGACCGCGACGGGGAGCTGTTTTTT
TRBJ2-5	TRBV13	many	TRBD2	16	CASSPRLAGAQETQYF	TGTGCCAGCAGCCCAAGACTAGCGGGCGCGCAAGAGACCCAGTACTTC
TRBJ2-3	TRBV28	many	TRBD2	16	CASSWVLAGSTDTQYF	TGTGCCAGCAGTTGGGTACTAGCGGGTAGCACAGATACGCAGTATTTT
TRBJ1-2	TRBV20-1	many	-	19	CSARDWTPGREDSNYGYTF	TGCAGTGCTAGAGATTGGACCCCCGGCCGGGAAGACAGTAACTATGGCTACACCTTC
TRBJ2-1	TRBV20-1	few	TRBD2	17	CSARDVASGRASNEQFF	TGCAGTGCTAGAGATGTTGCTAGCGGGAGGGCCTCCAATGAGCAGTTCTTC
TRBJ1-1	TRBV27	few	-	13	CASSVQVNTEAFF	TGTGCCAGCAGTGTACAGGTGAACACTGAAGCTTTCTTT
TRBJ1-2	TRBV6-2/TRBV6-3	few	-	16	CASRTGPPQGPHGYTF	TGTGCCAGCAGAACAGGTCCACCACAGGGTCCCCATGGCTACACCTTC
TRBJ2-1	TRBV2	many	-	13	CASRPDSPNEQFF	TGTGCCAGCAGGCCTGACAGTCCCAATGAGCAGTTCTTC
TRBJ2-7	TRBV19	-	TRBD1	15	CASSGQVGSTYEQYF	TGTGCCAGTAGCGGACAGGTTGGCAGCACCTACGAGCAGTACTTC
TRBJ1-6	TRBV2	few	-	14	CASSEEGVIEPLHF	TGTGCCAGCAGTGAAGAAGGGGTAATAGAACCCCTCCACTTT
TRBJ2-7	TRBV11-2	many	-	15	CASSLGPSGAGEQYF	TGTGCCAGCAGCTTAGGGCCCTCGGGGGCGGGCGAGCAGTACTTC
TRBJ1-4	TRBV30	many	-	15	CAWSVPRVGPEKLFF	TGTGCCTGGAGTGTACCCCGCGTGGGTCCGGAAAAACTGTTTTTT
TRBJ2-1	TRBV11-2	many	TRBD2	19	CASSLSPSSGTYSYNEQFF	TGTGCCAGCAGCTTATCCCCGTCGAGCGGGACGTACTCCTACAATGAGCAGTTCTTC
TRBJ1-2	TRBV13	-	TRBD1	16	CASSFRQGRANYGYTF	TGTGCCAGCAGTTTCAGACAGGGCCGAGCTAACTATGGCTACACCTTC
TRBJ2-7	TRBV12-3/TRBV12-4	-	TRBD2	15	CASRPSSGGPYEQYF	TGTGCCAGCAGACCGTCTAGCGGGGGGCCCTACGAGCAGTACTTC
TRBJ1-2	TRBV7-2	many	-	12	CATDQGNYGYTF	TGTGCCACCGACCAGGGAAACTATGGCTACACCTTC
TRBJ2-1	TRBV18	few	-	16	CASSPLGSLSYNEQFF	TGTGCCAGCTCACCACTCGGGAGCCTTTCCTACAATGAGCAGTTCTTC
TRBJ2-1	TRBV11-2	many	TRBD2	17	CASSSFATSGRMDEQFF	TGTGCCAGCAGCTCCTTTGCGACTAGCGGGAGGATGGATGAGCAGTTCTTC
TRBJ2-5	TRBV18	many	TRBD1	15	CASSPAGTGGEAQYF	TGTGCCAGCTCACCGGCCGGGACAGGGGGCGAGGCCCAGTACTTC
TRBJ1-1	TRBV11-3	many	-	11	CASSLKQAAFF	TGTGCCAGCAGCTTAAAACAGGCGGCTTTCTTT
TRBJ2-7	TRBV3-1	many	-	14	CASSRAPVSYEQYF	TGTGCCAGCAGCCGGGCTCCAGTCTCCTACGAGCAGTACTTC
TRBJ2-7	TRBV12-3/TRBV12-4	many	TRBD1	14	CASSNRDRGIEQYF	TGTGCCAGCAGTAACCGGGACAGGGGGATTGAGCAGTACTTC
TRBJ2-5	TRBV18	many	TRBD2	14	CASSPGLAGGTQYF	TGTGCCAGCTCACCCGGACTAGCGGGAGGGACCCAGTACTTC
TRBJ2-5	TRBV19	many	-	13	CASSQGWGETQYF	TGTGCCAGTAGTCAAGGATGGGGGGAGACCCAGTACTTC
TRBJ1-4	TRBV7-9	few	TRBD1	16	CASSKSGTGRNEKLFF	TGTGCCAGCAGCAAATCCGGGACAGGGAGAAACGAAAAACTGTTTTTT
TRBJ2-7	TRBV24-1	-	-	13	CATSDPPGNEQYF	TGTGCCACCAGTGACCCGCCAGGGAACGAGCAGTACTTC
TRBJ1-6	TRBV30	few	-	13	CAWRGSPGSPLHF	TGTGCCTGGAGGGGCTCCCCAGGGTCACCCCTCCACTTT
TRBJ2-7	TRBV19	-	-	15	CASSTSGRPAYEQYF	TGTGCCAGTAGTACCTCGGGTCGACCCGCCTACGAGCAGTACTTC
TRBJ2-1	TRBV2	-	TRBD1	16	CASSDRQGVRYNEQFF	TGTGCCAGCAGTGATCGACAGGGAGTTCGCTACAATGAGCAGTTCTTC
TRBJ2-7	TRBV11-2	many	-	15	CASSLLREQGYEQYF	TGTGCCAGCAGTCTACTCCGGGAACAGGGCTACGAGCAGTACTTC
TRBJ2-2	TRBV5-4	few	-	15	CASSPTDLFTGELFF	TGTGCCAGCAGCCCGACAGATTTATTCACCGGGGAGCTGTTTTTT
TRBJ1-1	TRBV2	many	TRBD1	13	CASVGTGGGEAFF	TGTGCCAGCGTCGGTACAGGGGGGGGTGAAGCTTTCTTT
TRBJ2-5	TRBV7-3	many	-	15	CASSLVGSRQETQYF	TGTGCCAGCAGCTTGGTCGGTAGCCGCCAAGAGACCCAGTACTTC
TRBJ2-3	TRBV19	-	-	15	CASSIAGPSTDTQYF	TGTGCCAGTAGTATTGCAGGCCCGAGCACAGATACGCAGTATTTT